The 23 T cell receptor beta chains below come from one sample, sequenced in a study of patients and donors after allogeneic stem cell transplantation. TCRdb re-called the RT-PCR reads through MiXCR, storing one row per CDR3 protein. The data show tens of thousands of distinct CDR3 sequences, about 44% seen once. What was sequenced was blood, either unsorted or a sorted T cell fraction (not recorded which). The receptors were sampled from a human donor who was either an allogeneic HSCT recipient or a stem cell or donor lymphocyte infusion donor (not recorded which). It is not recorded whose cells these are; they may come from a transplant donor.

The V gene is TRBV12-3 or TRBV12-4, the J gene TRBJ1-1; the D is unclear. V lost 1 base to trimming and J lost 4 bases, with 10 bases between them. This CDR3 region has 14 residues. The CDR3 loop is CASSLDPSPTEAFF. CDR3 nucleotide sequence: TGTGCCAGCAGTTTAGACCCTTCCCCCACTGAAGCTTTCTTT.

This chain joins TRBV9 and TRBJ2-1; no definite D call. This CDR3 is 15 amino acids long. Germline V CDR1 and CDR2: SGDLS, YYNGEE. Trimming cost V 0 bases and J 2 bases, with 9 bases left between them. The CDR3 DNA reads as TGTGCCAGCAGCGTAGGTGACTTAGCCTACAATGAGCAGTTCTTC. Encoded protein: CASSVGDLAYNEQFF.

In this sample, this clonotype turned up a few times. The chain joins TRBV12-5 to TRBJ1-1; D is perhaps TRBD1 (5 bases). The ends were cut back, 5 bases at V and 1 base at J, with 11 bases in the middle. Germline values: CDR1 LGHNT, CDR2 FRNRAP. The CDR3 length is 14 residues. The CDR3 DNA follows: TGTGCTAGTGGTCCAGGGAGAGGGAACACTGAAGCTTTCTTT. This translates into CASGPGRGNTEAFF.

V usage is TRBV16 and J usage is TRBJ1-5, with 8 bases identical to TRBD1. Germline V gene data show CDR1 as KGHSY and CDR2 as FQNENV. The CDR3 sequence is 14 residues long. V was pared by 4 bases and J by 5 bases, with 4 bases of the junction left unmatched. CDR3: CASSPLQGDQPQHF. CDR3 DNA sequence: TGTGCCAGCAGCCCCCTACAGGGGGATCAGCCCCAGCATTTT. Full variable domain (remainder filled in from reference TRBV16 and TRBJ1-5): GEEVAQTPKHLVRGEGQKAKLYCAPIKGHSYVFWYQQVLKNEFKFLISFQNENVFDETGMPKERFSAKCLPNSPCSLEIQATKLEDSAVYFCASSPLQGDQPQHFGDGTRLSIL.

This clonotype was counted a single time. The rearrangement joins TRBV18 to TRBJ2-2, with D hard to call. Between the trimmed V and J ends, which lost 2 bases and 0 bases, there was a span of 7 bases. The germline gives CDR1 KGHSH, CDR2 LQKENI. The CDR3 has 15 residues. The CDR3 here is CASSPKSANTGELFF. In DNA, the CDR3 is TGTGCCAGCTCACCAAAATCCGCGAACACCGGGGAGCTGTTTTTT. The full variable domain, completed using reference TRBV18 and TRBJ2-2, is NAGVMQNPRHLVRRRGQEARLRCSPMKGHSHVYWYRQLPEEGLKFMVYLQKENIIDESGMPKERFSAEFPKEGPSILRIQQVVRGDSAAYFCASSPKSANTGELFFGEGSRLTVL.

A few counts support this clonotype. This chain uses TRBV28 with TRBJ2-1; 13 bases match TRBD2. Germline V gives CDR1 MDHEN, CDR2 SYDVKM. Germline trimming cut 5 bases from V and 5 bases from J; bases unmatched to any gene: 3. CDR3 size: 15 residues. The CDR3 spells CASSPGLAGDNEQFF. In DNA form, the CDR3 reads TGTGCCAGCAGTCCCGGACTAGCGGGAGACAATGAGCAGTTCTTC.

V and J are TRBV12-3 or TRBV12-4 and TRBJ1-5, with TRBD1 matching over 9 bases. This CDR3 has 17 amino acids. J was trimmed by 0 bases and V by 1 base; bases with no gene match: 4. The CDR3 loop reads CASSLVGTGYSNQPQHF. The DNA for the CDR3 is TGTGCCAGCAGTTTAGTCGGGACAGGGTATAGCAATCAGCCCCAGCATTTT.

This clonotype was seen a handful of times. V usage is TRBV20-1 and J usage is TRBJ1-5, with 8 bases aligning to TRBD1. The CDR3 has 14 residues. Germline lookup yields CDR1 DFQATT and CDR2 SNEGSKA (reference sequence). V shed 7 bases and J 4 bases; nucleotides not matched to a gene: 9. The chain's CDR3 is CSVSADRDNQPQHF. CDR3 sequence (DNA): TGCAGTGTCTCGGCGGACAGGGATAATCAGCCCCAGCATTTT.

The CDR3 bases are TGCAGCGTTGAAAGGAGGGTGGTTGACACTGAAGCTTTCTTT. Translated, it gives CSVERRVVDTEAFF. The chain employs TRBV29-1 and TRBJ1-1, with no clear D. Germline lookup yields CDR1 SQVTM and CDR2 ANQGSEA. The ends were cut back, 2 bases at V and 3 bases at J, with 13 bases in the middle. The CDR3 has 14 residues.

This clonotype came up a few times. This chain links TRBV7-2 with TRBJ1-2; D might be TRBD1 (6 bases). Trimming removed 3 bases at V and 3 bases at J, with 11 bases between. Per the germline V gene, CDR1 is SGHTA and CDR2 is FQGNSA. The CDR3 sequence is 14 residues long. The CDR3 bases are TGTGCCAGCAGCTTTTACAGGGAGGACTATGGCTACACCTTC. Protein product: CASSFYREDYGYTF. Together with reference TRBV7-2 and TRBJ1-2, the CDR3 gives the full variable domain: GAGVSQSPSNKVTEKGKDVELRCDPISGHTALYWYRQSLGQGLEFLIYFQGNSAPDKSGLPSDRFSAERTGGSVSTLTIQRTQQEDSAVYLCASSFYREDYGYTFGSGTRLTVV.

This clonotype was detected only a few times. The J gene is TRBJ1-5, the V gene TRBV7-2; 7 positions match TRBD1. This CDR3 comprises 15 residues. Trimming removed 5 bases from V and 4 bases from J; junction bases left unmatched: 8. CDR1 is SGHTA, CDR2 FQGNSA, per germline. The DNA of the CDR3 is TGTGCCAGCAGCACCGGCCGGACAGGTAATCAGCCCCAGCATTTT. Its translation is CASSTGRTGNQPQHF.

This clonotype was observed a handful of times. This CDR3 is CASSEGSSGNTIYF. CDR3 DNA: TGCGCCAGCAGCGAAGGATCCTCTGGAAACACCATATATTTT. The chain has TRBV5-1 and TRBJ1-3; D not certain. The CDR3 has 14 residues. Germline V lookup: CDR1 SGHRS, CDR2 YFSETQ. V shed 4 bases and J shed 0 bases, with 8 bases lying between them.

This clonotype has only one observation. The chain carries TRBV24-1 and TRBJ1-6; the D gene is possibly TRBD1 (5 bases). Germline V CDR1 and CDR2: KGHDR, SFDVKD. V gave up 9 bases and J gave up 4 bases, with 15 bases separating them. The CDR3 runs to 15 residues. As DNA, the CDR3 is TGTGCCACCTCCTCGGGGGAGAGGTATAATTCACCCCTCCACTTT. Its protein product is CATSSGERYNSPLHF.

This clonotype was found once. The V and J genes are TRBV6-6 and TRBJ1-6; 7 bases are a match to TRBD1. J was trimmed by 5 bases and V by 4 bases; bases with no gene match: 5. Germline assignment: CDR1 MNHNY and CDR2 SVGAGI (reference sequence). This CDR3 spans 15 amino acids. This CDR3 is CASSWTGADNSPLHF. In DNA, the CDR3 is TGTGCCAGCAGTTGGACAGGTGCTGATAATTCACCCCTCCACTTT.

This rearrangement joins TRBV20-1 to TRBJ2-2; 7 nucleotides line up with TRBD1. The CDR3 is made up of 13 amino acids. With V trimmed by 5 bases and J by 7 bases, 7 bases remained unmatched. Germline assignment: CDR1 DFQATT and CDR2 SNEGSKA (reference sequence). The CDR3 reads CSAPETGLGELFF. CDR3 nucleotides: TGCAGTGCTCCCGAGACAGGGCTCGGGGAGCTGTTTTTT.

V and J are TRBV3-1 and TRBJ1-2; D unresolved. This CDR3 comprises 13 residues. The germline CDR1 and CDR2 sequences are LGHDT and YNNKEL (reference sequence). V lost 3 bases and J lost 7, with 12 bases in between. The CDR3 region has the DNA TGTGCCAGCAGCCACGGGTGGGCGGGTGGCTACACCTTC. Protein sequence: CASSHGWAGGYTF.

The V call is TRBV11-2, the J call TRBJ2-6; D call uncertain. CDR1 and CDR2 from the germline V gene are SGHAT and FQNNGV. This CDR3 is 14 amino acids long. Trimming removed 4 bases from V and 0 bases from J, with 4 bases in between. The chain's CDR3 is CASSYSSGANVLTF. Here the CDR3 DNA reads TGTGCCAGCAGCTACAGCTCTGGGGCCAACGTCCTGACTTTC. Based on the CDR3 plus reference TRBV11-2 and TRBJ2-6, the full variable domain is EAGVAQSPRYKIIEKRQSVAFWCNPISGHATLYWYQQILGQGPKLLIQFQNNGVVDDSQLPKDRFSAERLKGVDSTLKIQPAKLEDSAVYLCASSYSSGANVLTFGAGSRLTVL.

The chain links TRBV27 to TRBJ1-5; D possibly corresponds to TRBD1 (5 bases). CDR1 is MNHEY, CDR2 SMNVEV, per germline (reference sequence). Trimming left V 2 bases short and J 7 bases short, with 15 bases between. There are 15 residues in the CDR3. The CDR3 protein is CASSLIGRRGQPQHF. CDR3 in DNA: TGTGCCAGCAGTTTAATAGGGCGTCGGGGGCAGCCCCAGCATTTT.

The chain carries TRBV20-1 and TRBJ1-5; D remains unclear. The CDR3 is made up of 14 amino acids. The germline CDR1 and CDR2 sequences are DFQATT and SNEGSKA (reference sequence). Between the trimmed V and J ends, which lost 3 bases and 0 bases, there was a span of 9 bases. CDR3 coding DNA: TGCAGTGCTAGTACAGCTTATAGCAATCAGCCCCAGCATTTT. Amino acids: CSASTAYSNQPQHF.

CDR3 sequence: CATRGVFPNTEAFF. The CDR3 region has the DNA TGTGCCACCAGGGGGGTGTTCCCTAACACTGAAGCTTTCTTT. The chain recombines TRBV24-1 with TRBJ1-1; weak D call: TRBD1 (5 bases). Germline V gene sequence: CDR1 KGHDR, CDR2 SFDVKD. The CDR3 sequence is 14 residues long. The V and J ends lost 7 bases and 2 bases respectively, with 13 bases between them.

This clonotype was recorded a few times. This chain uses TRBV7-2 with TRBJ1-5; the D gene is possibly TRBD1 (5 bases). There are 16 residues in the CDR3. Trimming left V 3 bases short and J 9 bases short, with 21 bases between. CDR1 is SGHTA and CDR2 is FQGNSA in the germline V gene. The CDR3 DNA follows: TGTGCCAGCAGCTTTTTAGGAGGGACCCAGTATTCGCCCCAGCATTTT. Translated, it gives CASSFLGGTQYSPQHF.

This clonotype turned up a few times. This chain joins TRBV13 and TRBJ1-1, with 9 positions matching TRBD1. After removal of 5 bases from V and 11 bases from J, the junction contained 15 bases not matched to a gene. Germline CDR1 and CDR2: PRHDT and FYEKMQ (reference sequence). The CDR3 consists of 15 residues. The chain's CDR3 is CASSPIRDREVLAFF. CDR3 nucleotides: TGTGCCAGCAGCCCCATCAGGGACAGGGAAGTGTTGGCTTTCTTT. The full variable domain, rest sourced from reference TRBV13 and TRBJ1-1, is AAGVIQSPRHLIKEKRETATLKCYPIPRHDTVYWYQQGPGQDPQFLISFYEKMQSDKGSIPDRFSAQQFSDYHSELNMSSLELGDSALYFCASSPIRDREVLAFFGQGTRLTVV.

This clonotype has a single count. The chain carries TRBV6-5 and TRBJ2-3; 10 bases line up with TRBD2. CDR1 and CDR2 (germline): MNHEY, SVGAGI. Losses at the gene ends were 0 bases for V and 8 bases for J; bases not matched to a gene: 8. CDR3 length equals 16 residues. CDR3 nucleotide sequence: TGTGCCAGCAGTTACTCGGGGCTAGCGGGAGAAGGTACGCAGTATTTT. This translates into CASSYSGLAGEGTQYF.